A selection of T cell receptor beta chains follows, all from one sample in a study of a mutant IDH1 vaccine in newly diagnosed glioma. Only in-frame clones appear in the TCRdb table, and some are missing; sequencing was by immunoSEQ multiplex PCR. The table has approximately 61,000 clones, 75% to 90% seen once. No cognate antigen is known for these TCRs. Sequenced here: PBMCs, sampled from a glioma patient whose treatment included an IDH1 peptide vaccine. The source of these receptors is a man in his fifties with glioma. The CDR3 runs from the conserved cysteine through the conserved F or W. The D gene is left open where the match is weak. For some rows the clone size is stated as once, few or many, or as a class when expanded; others skip it.

>TRBV5-1|TRBJ1-6|once|NA
TGTGCCAGCAGCTTTCCGACAGAAAGTACCCTCCACTTT
CASSFPTESTLHF
>TRBV15|TRBJ2-7|NA|NA
TGTGCCACCAGCAGAGAAAGAAGCTACGAGCAGTACTTC
CATSRERSYEQYF
>TRBV11-1|TRBJ2-5|NA|TRBD2
TGTGCCAGCAGCGTCCCACTAGCGGGGGTGGAGACCCAGTACTTC
CASSVPLAGVETQYF
>TRBV12-1|TRBJ1-1|few|NA
TGTGCCAGCGGCAAGGAGGGACAAAGGGAGAACACTGAAGCTTTCTTT
CASGKEGQRENTEAFF
>TRBV7-2|TRBJ1-2|NA|TRBD1
TGTGCCAGCAGCTTAGAGGGAACAGGGGGAAGGGGTGGCTACACCTTC
CASSLEGTGGRGGYTF
>TRBV11-2|TRBJ1-1|NA|NA
TGTGCCAGCAGGTACAGGCGGAACACTGAAGCTTTCTTT
CASRYRRNTEAFF
>TRBV27|TRBJ1-5|NA|NA
TGTGCCAGCAGTCTTCCGCCCCAGCATTTT
CASSLPPQHF
>TRBV5-6|TRBJ2-7|NA|NA
TGTGCCAGCAGCTTGTGGGACCGTTATTTTGAGCAGTACTTC
CASSLWDRYFEQYF
>TRBV29-1|TRBJ2-2|NA|TRBD1
TGCAGCGCTAAACAGGGGGCAACAACCGGGGAGCTGTTTTTT
CSAKQGATTGELFF
>TRBV6-1|TRBJ1-1|NA|NA
TGTGCCACCGGGAACCTCACCCCAGCTTTCTTT
CATGNLTPAFF
>TRBV6-1|TRBJ2-5|few|NA
TGTGCCAGCACCCGGCGGCCTAGCGTGGATGGGGCCCAGTACTTC
CASTRRPSVDGAQYF
>TRBV4-1|TRBJ1-6|NA|NA
TGCGCCAGCAGGCACGATTCGGGTTCACCCCTCCACTTT
CASRHDSGSPLHF
>TRBV19|TRBJ1-1|NA|NA
TGTGCCAGTAGTAAAACAGACAGGAACACTGAAGCTTTCTTT
CASSKTDRNTEAFF
>TRBV7-2|TRBJ1-5|once|TRBD1
TGTGCCAGCAGCTTAGTAGGGACAGGGGGCGGAGAAGATCAGCCCCAGCATTTT
CASSLVGTGGGEDQPQHF
>TRBV5-6|TRBJ2-6|NA|NA
TGTGCCAGCAGCTTGGGAAGCTCTGGGGCCAACGTCCTGACTTTC
CASSLGSSGANVLTF
>TRBV30|TRBJ1-2|NA|TRBD1
TGTGCCTGGAGTCGACAGGGCGGCTATGGCTACACCTTC
CAWSRQGGYGYTF
>TRBV9|TRBJ1-2|NA|NA
TGTGCCAGCAGCGTAGATGGATTTGGCTACACCTTC
CASSVDGFGYTF
>TRBV29-1|TRBJ2-3|NA|TRBD2
TGCAGCGTTGAAACCAGCGGGAGCCCAGATACGCAGTATTTT
CSVETSGSPDTQYF
>TRBV14|TRBJ1-3|once|NA
TGTGCCAGCAGCCCCCCTGGGAGGGGCGGAAACACCATATATTTT
CASSPPGRGGNTIYF
>TRBV30|TRBJ2-3|NA|NA
TGTGCCTGGAGTCCTTCTTGGCAGGGTCGGCTTGCAGATACGCAGTATTTT
CAWSPSWQGRLADTQYF
>TRBV7-9|TRBJ1-1|NA|NA
TGTGCCAGCAGTGGGATGGGCACTGAAGCTTTCTTT
CASSGMGTEAFF
>TRBV6-6|TRBJ2-5|NA|NA
TGTGCCAGCATTAGGGGAGAGACCCAGTACTTC
CASIRGETQYF
>TRBV7-6|TRBJ2-2|NA|NA
TGTGCCAGCAGCTTAACTCGCACCGGGGAGCTGTTTTTT
CASSLTRTGELFF
>TRBV19|TRBJ1-3|NA|NA
TGTGCCAGTAGTATAGTCGGGGGCGTCGGAAACACCATATATTTT
CASSIVGGVGNTIYF
>TRBV30|TRBJ2-3|NA|TRBD2
TGTGCCTGGAACAAGGGACTAGCGGGGTCAGATACGCAGTATTTT
CAWNKGLAGSDTQYF